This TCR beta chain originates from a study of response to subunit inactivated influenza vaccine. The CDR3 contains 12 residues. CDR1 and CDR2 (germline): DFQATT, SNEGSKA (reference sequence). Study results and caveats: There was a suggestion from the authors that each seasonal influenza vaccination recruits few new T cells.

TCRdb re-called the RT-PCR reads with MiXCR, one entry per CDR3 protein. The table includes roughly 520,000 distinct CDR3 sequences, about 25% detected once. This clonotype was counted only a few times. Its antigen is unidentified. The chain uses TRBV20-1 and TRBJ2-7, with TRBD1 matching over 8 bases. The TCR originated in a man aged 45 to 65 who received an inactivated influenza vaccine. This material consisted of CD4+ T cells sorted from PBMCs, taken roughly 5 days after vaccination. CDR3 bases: TGCAGCTCACAGGGGGTGACCTACGAGCAGTACTTC. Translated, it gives CSSQGVTYEQYF.